This paragraph reports one TCR beta chain. The data are from a study of shared T cell receptors in the human thymus. The method was immunoSEQ multiplex PCR; TCRdb's version includes in-frame clones alone and lacks a portion of them. The table has about 400,000 clones, approximately 95% seen once. The CDR3 runs 17 residues. Trimming removed 2 bases from V and 8 bases from J, with 22 bases in between. Germline V lookup: CDR1 SGHTA, CDR2 FQGNSA. The specimen was thymocytes. This chain connects TRBV7-2 to TRBJ2-1; tentative D call: TRBD2 (5 bases). This receptor was obtained from a human donor. DNA of the CDR3: TGTGCCAGCAGCTTATCCTTTGGCGGGCCAGCTTTGGATGAGCAGTTCTTC. Protein: CASSLSFGGPALDEQFF.